This record looks at one T cell receptor (beta chain) sequence and its context. Its target is unknown. Positive magnetic bead selection isolated CD4+ and CD8+ cells, and flow cytometry checked purity. The source of the sample is a study of somatic mutations in cytotoxic T cells in rheumatoid arthritis. Findings and caveats of the study: It was found that CD8+ T-cell clonality in rheumatoid arthritis patients did not differ significantly from that in age-matched healthy controls.

Trimming stripped 4 bases from V and 2 bases from J, with 5 bases between. The germline V gene has CDR1 MDHEN and CDR2 SYDVKM. This CDR3 has 12 residues. Only in-frame clones appear in the TCRdb table, and some are missing; sequencing was by immunoSEQ multiplex PCR. The sample lists approximately 17,000 clones, 79% occurring once. The sequencing sample was made of CD8+ T cells sorted from blood. This chain links TRBV28 with TRBJ1-2, with D unclear. This TCR derives from an adult with rheumatoid arthritis. The CDR3: CASSSDNYGYTF. The CDR3 DNA reads TGTGCCAGCAGTTCGGACAACTATGGCTACACCTTC.